Shown below are 8 T cell receptor beta chains from a single sample sequenced in a study of T cell repertoires in cytomegalovirus infection (dated by TCRdb to 2018 to 2020). The instrument given in TCRdb is Illumina HiSeq 1500. In TCRdb, the public reads were trimmed at Q25 with fastp and aligned with MiXCR, with productive beta chains retained. CDR3 protein sequences are deduplicated, and each keeps its most common genes and DNA. For this sample there are approximately 260,000 distinct CDR3 sequences; over 15% appear just once. Less than 50% of the sample lies in the top ten. The sample comprised CD8+ T cells from PBMCs. These receptors were collected from a human donor in good health (CMV status not recorded). Some clones in this sample may be carry-over from other donors' samples.

This clonotype has just a few counts. The chain couples TRBV20-1 to TRBJ2-6; D possibly corresponds to TRBD1 (7 bases). Germline CDR1 and CDR2: DFQATT and SNEGSKA (reference sequence). V lost 0 bases, J lost 4 bases, and 16 bases lay in between. The CDR3 spans 17 residues. CDR3 DNA: TGCAGTGCTAGAGATCAGGGGGGCGCGGGGGGGGCCAACGTCCTGACTTTC. Protein: CSARDQGGAGGANVLTF.

V gene TRBV5-6 combines with J gene TRBJ2-4; D possibly uses TRBD1 or TRBD2 (5 bases each). The CDR3 has 15 residues. Germline loops: CDR1 SGHDT, CDR2 YYEEEE. Trimming took 2 bases from V and 5 from J, leaving 14 bases between them. CDR3 DNA: TGTGCCAGCAGCTTTTATCCGGGGCCCCAAAACATTCAGTACTTC. It codes for CASSFYPGPQNIQYF.

Ten or more counts support this clonotype. The V and J genes are TRBV7-2 and TRBJ1-3; the D gene is possibly TRBD1 (6 bases). V lost 1 base, J lost 4 bases, and 20 bases lay in between. The V gene's germline CDR1 is SGHTA and CDR2 FQGNSA. The CDR3 is made up of 18 amino acids. The CDR3 region is CASSLGPAQGILGNTIYF. For the CDR3, the DNA is TGTGCCAGCAGCTTAGGTCCGGCACAGGGAATCCTCGGAAACACCATATATTTT.

For this clonotype: Since no conserved phenylalanine or tryptophan closes the CDR3, a read error is the likely cause. The V call is TRBV5-1, the J call TRBJ2-7; D uncertain. Germline V lookup: CDR1 SGHRS, CDR2 YFSETQ. Trimming pared 4 bases from V and 2 bases from J, leaving 16 bases between. The CDR3 is 15 residues long. DNA of the CDR3: TGCGCCAGCAGCGTTGGATGGGGTCTCCCCTACGAGCAGTACTTA. Translating it yields CASSVGWGLPYEQYL.

The rearrangement joins TRBV29-1 to TRBJ2-7; D remains ambiguous. Germline assignment: CDR1 SQVTM and CDR2 ANQGSEA. This CDR3 has 12 amino acids. V shed 4 bases and J shed 0 bases, with 7 bases lying between them. CDR3 DNA sequence: TGCAGCGTTGGTACACCCTCCTACGAGCAGTACTTC. Its translation is CSVGTPSYEQYF.

This clonotype was recorded at least ten times. V usage is TRBV7-3 and J usage is TRBJ1-1; TRBD1 matches 9 bases. The CDR3 runs 14 residues. V was pared by 5 bases and J by 7 bases, with 8 bases of the junction left unmatched. Germline V gives CDR1 SGHTA, CDR2 FQGTGA. Here the CDR3 reads CASSLSGTGHEAFF. The CDR3 coding sequence is TGTGCCAGCAGCCTATCTGGGACAGGGCATGAAGCTTTCTTT.

This clonotype came up many times. This sequence joins TRBV7-2 and TRBJ2-3, with D perhaps TRBD1 (5 bases). The length of the CDR3 is 15 residues. Trimming shortened V by 2 bases and J by 0 bases, and 9 bases separated the two germline ends. The germline V gene has CDR1 SGHTA and CDR2 FQGNSA. The CDR3 sequence: CASSLIRASTDTQYF. In DNA, the CDR3 is TGTGCCAGCAGCTTAATCAGGGCTAGCACAGATACGCAGTATTTT.

This clonotype occurred many times. This chain joins TRBV29-1 and TRBJ2-5; 10 nucleotides agree with TRBD1. V lost 6 bases, J lost 4 bases, and 8 bases stayed unmatched. This CDR3 has 14 amino acids. CDR1 is SQVTM, CDR2 ANQGSEA, per germline. This chain's CDR3 is CSVATGGISETQYF. CDR3 DNA: TGCAGCGTGGCGACAGGGGGCATCTCAGAGACCCAGTACTTC.